This is a list of T cell receptor beta chains from one sample in a study of monozygotic twins with inflammatory bowel disease. TCRdb re-called the 5' RACE reads and gives one entry per CDR3 protein, without DNA. The sample totals 150,000 to 200,000 distinct CDR3 sequences. The sample comprised blood. These TCRs come from a human donor with ulcerative colitis or Crohn's disease, or a healthy co-twin of an affected twin (not recorded which). Both conserved end residues are part of each CDR3. The order of the fields is J gene, V gene, CDR3 protein.

TRBJ1-6	TRBV5-1	CASRPEIYNSPLHF
TRBJ2-5	TRBV10-3	CAISERLAGESFQETQYF
TRBJ1-1	TRBV30	CAWSGRVSGTEAFF
TRBJ1-1	TRBV5-1	CASSSGTGIIEAFF
TRBJ2-7	TRBV5-1	CASSLLREQYF
TRBJ2-3	TRBV20-1	CSARVTGSGTDTQYF
TRBJ2-5	TRBV12-3/TRBV12-4	CASSTTSGGIQETQYF
TRBJ2-7	TRBV19	CASSIYSSAGEQYF
TRBJ2-3	TRBV20-1	CSARETNRGDTQYF
TRBJ2-7	TRBV24-1	CATSDRDGPYEQYF
TRBJ1-6	TRBV6-5	CASSYSMGTAHSPLHF
TRBJ2-1	TRBV6-9	CASSIKGEGYNEQFF
TRBJ2-5	TRBV7-9	CASTFDSTQYF
TRBJ2-1	TRBV7-2	CASSLLRTDNEQFF
TRBJ2-5	TRBV19	CASSIPGQGVKETQYF